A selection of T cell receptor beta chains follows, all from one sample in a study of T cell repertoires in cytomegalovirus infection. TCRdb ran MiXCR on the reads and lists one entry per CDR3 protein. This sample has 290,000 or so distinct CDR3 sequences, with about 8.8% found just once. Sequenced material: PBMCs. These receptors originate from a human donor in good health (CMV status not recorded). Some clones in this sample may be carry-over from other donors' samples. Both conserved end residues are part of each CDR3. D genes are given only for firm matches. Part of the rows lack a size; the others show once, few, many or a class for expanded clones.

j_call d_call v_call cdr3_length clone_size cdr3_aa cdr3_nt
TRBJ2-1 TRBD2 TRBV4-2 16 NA CASSQVKLAGGDEQFF TGTGCCAGCAGCCAAGTTAAACTAGCGGGGGGTGATGAGCAGTTCTTC
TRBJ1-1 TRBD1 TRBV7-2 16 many CASSLESDRENTEAFF TGTGCCAGCAGCTTAGAGAGCGACAGGGAGAACACTGAAGCTTTCTTT
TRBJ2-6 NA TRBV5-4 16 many CASSLFKGWKANVLTF TGTGCCAGCAGCTTGTTCAAGGGATGGAAGGCCAACGTCCTGACTTTC
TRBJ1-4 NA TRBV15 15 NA CATSRDRATNEKLFF TGTGCCACCAGCAGAGACAGGGCCACTAATGAAAAACTGTTTTTT
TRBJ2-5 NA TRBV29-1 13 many CSWAPRFEETQYF TGCAGCTGGGCCCCGAGGTTCGAAGAGACCCAGTACTTC
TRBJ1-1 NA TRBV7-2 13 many CASKPSGRDEAFF TGTGCCAGCAAACCCTCCGGAAGGGACGAAGCTTTCTTT
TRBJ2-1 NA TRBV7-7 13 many CASSGSSNNEQFF TGTGCTAGCAGCGGCTCCAGCAACAATGAGCAGTTCTTC
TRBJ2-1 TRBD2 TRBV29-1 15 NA CSVETSGGDYNEQFF TGCAGCGTTGAAACTAGCGGGGGAGACTACAATGAGCAGTTCTTC
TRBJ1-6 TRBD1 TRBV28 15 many CASSLSTGVHSPLHF TGTGCCAGCAGTTTATCCACAGGGGTCCATTCACCCCTCCACTTT
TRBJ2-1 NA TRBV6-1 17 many CASSRSGQGAYTDEQFF TGTGCCAGCAGTCGCTCGGGGCAGGGAGCTTACACGGATGAGCAGTTCTTC
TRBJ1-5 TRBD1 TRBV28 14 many CASSLRGGGQPQHF TGTGCCAGCAGTTTACGAGGGGGCGGTCAGCCCCAGCATTTT
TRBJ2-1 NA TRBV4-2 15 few CASSQDKGPYNEQFF TGTGCCAGCAGCCAAGATAAGGGCCCCTACAATGAGCAGTTCTTC
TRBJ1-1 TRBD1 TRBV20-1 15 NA CSARDPRTGNTEAFF TGCAGTGCTAGAGATCCCCGGACAGGGAACACTGAAGCTTTCTTT
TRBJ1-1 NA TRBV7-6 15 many CASSLAGTSNTEAFF TGTGCCAGCAGCTTAGCGGGGACCTCGAACACTGAAGCTTTCTTT